The next 3 T cell receptor beta chains were all read from a single sample in a study of yellow fever vaccine responses in identical twins. MiXCR was run by TCRdb on the RT-PCR reads, yielding one entry per CDR3 protein. This repertoire shows more than 600 distinct CDR3 sequences, over 75% found once; its top ten account for around 6.3%. Sequencing used T cells from blood (PBMCs), unsorted or a sorted subset (not recorded which), obtained before or after yellow fever vaccination (not recorded which). The receptors originated from a woman younger than 30 who received the yellow fever vaccine.

The chain has TRBV14 and TRBJ2-1, with 8 bases matching TRBD2. The germline CDR1 and CDR2 sequences are SGHDN and FVKESK. J gave up 2 bases and V 1 base, and 1 base lay outside the gene matches. This CDR3 contains 15 residues. CDR3 in DNA: TGTGCCAGCAGCCAAGTAGCGGGGACCTACAATGAGCAGTTCTTC. Residues: CASSQVAGTYNEQFF. Supplemented by reference TRBV14 and TRBJ2-1, the full variable domain reads EAGVTQFPSHSVIEKGQTVTLRCDPISGHDNLYWYRRVMGKEIKFLLHFVKESKQDESGMPNNRFLAERTGGTYSTLKVQPAELEDSGVYFCASSQVAGTYNEQFFGPGTRLTVL.

This clonotype was seen more than once but under ten times. V gene TRBV6-1 combines with J gene TRBJ2-7, with 9 bases aligning to TRBD2. The junction had 2 bases not matched to a gene; V was cut back by 4 bases and J by 1 base. CDR3 size: 14 residues. Germline V gene sequence: CDR1 MNHNS, CDR2 SASEGT. Written as DNA, the CDR3 is TGTGCCAGCAGTGCGACTAGCGGATCCTACGAGCAGTACTTC. It yields the protein CASSATSGSYEQYF.

The chain is built from TRBV13 and TRBJ1-1; D perhaps matches TRBD1 (5 bases). CDR1 and CDR2 from the germline V gene are PRHDT and FYEKMQ (reference sequence). V was pared by 9 bases and J by 1 base, with 18 bases between. This CDR3 contains 15 residues. CDR3 sequence: CASTGEGAANTEAFF. CDR3 nucleotide sequence: TGTGCCAGTACGGGGGAGGGTGCAGCGAACACTGAAGCTTTCTTT. Combining the CDR3 with reference TRBV13 and TRBJ1-1 gives the whole variable domain AAGVIQSPRHLIKEKRETATLKCYPIPRHDTVYWYQQGPGQDPQFLISFYEKMQSDKGSIPDRFSAQQFSDYHSELNMSSLELGDSALYFCASTGEGAANTEAFFGQGTRLTVV.